The text below deals with one T cell receptor beta chain. The data stem from a study of shared clonotypes between healthy human individuals. The CDR3 loop spans 15 amino acids. From germline, CDR1 is MGHRA and CDR2 YSYEKL. V was pared by 4 bases and J by 5 bases, with 17 bases between. Clones were sequenced by immunoSEQ multiplex PCR, and TCRdb holds only the in-frame ones, with some missing. The data hold fewer than 600,000 clones, with 79% observed a single time. Input material: PBMCs. The gene calls are TRBV4-1 and TRBJ1-1; tentatively, D is TRBD1 (5 bases). This clonotype was obtained from a middle-aged woman in good health. Some clones in this sample may be carry-over from other donors' samples. In DNA, the CDR3 is TGCGCCAGCAGCCTATCAACCGGGGGTGGGACTGAAGCTTTCTTT. Translated, it gives CASSLSTGGGTEAFF.